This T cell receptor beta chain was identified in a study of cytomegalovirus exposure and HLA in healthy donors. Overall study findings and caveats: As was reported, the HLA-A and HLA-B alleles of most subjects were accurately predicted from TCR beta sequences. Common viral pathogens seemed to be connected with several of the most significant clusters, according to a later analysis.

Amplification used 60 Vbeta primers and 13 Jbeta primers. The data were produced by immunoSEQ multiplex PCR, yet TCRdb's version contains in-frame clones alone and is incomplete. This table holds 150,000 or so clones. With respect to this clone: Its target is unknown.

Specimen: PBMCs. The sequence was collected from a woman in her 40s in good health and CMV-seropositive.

CDR3 nucleotide sequence: TGCAGTGCTAGAGCATCGGGTGAGCAGTTCTTC. Its protein is CSARASGEQFF. This chain connects TRBV20-1 to TRBJ2-1; D gene ambiguous. CDR1 is DFQATT and CDR2 is SNEGSKA in the germline V gene (reference sequence). The CDR3 runs to 11 residues. V was clipped by 1 base and J by 9 bases, with 7 bases between them.